This is a list of T cell receptor beta chains from one sample in a study of blood T cell repertoires in COVID-19. Sequenced by immunoSEQ multiplex PCR; TCRdb stores in-frame clones only, minus some. In the table there are 220,000 or so clones, about 78% of which are singletons. The sample consisted of peripheral blood. All receptors derive from a woman in her seventies with acute or convalescent COVID-19. The CDR3 runs from the conserved cysteine through the conserved F or W. A D gene is named only where the DNA matches it firmly. Part of the rows lack a size; the others show once, few, many or a class for expanded clones.

d_call j_call v_call clone_size cdr3_length cdr3_nt cdr3_aa
TRBD1 TRBJ1-5 TRBV19 NA 18 TGTGCTTCGGGCCTCGGGACAGGGGGCGCGAGAAGCAATCAGCCCCAGCATTTT CASGLGTGGARSNQPQHF
TRBD1 TRBJ1-6 TRBV6-1 NA 17 TGTGCCAGCAGTGAGCCCCTTGTGGCAGGGGGTAATTCACCCCTCCACTTT CASSEPLVAGGNSPLHF
TRBD2 TRBJ2-1 TRBV12-3/TRBV12-4 NA 13 TGTGCCAGCAGTTTCTCTAGCGGGAGGGCCCCGTTCTTC CASSFSSGRAPFF
TRBD2 TRBJ2-2 TRBV5-1 NA 14 TGCGCCAGCAGCTTGCTAGCGGATACCGGGGAGCTGTTTTTT CASSLLADTGELFF
TRBD2 TRBJ2-3 TRBV2 NA 14 TGTGCCAGCAGTGAAGGAGCGGGAGCAGATACGCAGTATTTT CASSEGAGADTQYF
NA TRBJ2-2 TRBV5-5 once 16 TGTGCCAGCCTCCTTTTTGAGGGATCGAACACCGGGGAGCTGTTTTTT CASLLFEGSNTGELFF
TRBD1 TRBJ2-2 TRBV10-1 few 14 TGCGCCAGCAGTGAGGGACAGGGCGCCGGGGAGCTGTTTTTT CASSEGQGAGELFF
NA TRBJ1-2 TRBV3-1/TRBV3-2 NA 13 TGTGCCAGCAGTCGTGAGCGCAACTATGGCTACACCTTC CASSRERNYGYTF
NA TRBJ2-1 TRBV9 NA 15 TGTGCCAGCAGCGTAGGAGTACAAAGCGATGGTGAGCAGTTCTTC CASSVGVQSDGEQFF
NA TRBJ1-3 TRBV2 NA 13 TGTGCCAGCAGTACGGGGTTAGGAAACACCATATATTTT CASSTGLGNTIYF
TRBD2 TRBJ2-3 TRBV20-1 NA 11 TGCAGTGCTTCTAGCGGGGATACGCAGTATTTT CSASSGDTQYF
NA TRBJ2-2 TRBV9 few 14 TGTGCCAGCAGCGTATTCGGGGACACCGGGGAGCTGTTTTTT CASSVFGDTGELFF
NA TRBJ2-5 TRBV7-9 NA 15 TGTGCCAGCAGCAAAACAATTGCAGGGCGGGAGACCCAGTACTTC CASSKTIAGRETQYF
TRBD1 TRBJ1-1 TRBV19 NA 16 TGTGCCAGTAGAACCTCTTTTGGGACAGCGAACACTGAAGCTTTCTTT CASRTSFGTANTEAFF
TRBD2 TRBJ2-1 TRBV19 NA 14 TGTGCCAGTAGTGAGACTAGCGTTTACAATGAGCAGTTCTTC CASSETSVYNEQFF
TRBD1 TRBJ2-7 TRBV6-6 NA 16 TGTGCCAGCAGTTACGAGACAGGGGCCGTGGCCTACGAGCAGTACTTC CASSYETGAVAYEQYF
TRBD2 TRBJ2-1 TRBV19 NA 15 TGTGCCAGTAGCCGTACTAGCGGGAGAGGAGATGAGCAGTTCTTC CASSRTSGRGDEQFF
NA TRBJ1-4 TRBV29-1 NA 13 TGCAGCGCTAAGGATGGGGGGGCGGAAAAACTGTTTTTT CSAKDGGAEKLFF
NA TRBJ1-4 TRBV5-5 NA 14 TGTGCCAGCAGCTCTCGGGCAACTAATGAAAAACTGTTTTTT CASSSRATNEKLFF
NA TRBJ2-3 TRBV11-2 NA 15 TGTGCCAGCAGCTTAGAGGGCCGGGGGACAGATACGCAGTATTTT CASSLEGRGTDTQYF
TRBD2 TRBJ2-1 TRBV3-1/TRBV3-2 NA 14 TGTGCCAGCAGCCAACCCGGGACTAGGTCGAGTAGGTTCTTC CASSQPGTRSSRFF
NA TRBJ2-2 TRBV18 NA 16 TGTGCCAGCTCACCACCGCTCGGGACGAACACCGGGGAGCTGTTTTTT CASSPPLGTNTGELFF
TRBD1 TRBJ2-4 TRBV29-1 NA 13 TGCAGCGTGGCCGGGACAGGGGGCAACATTCAGTACTTC CSVAGTGGNIQYF
NA TRBJ1-1 TRBV11-3 NA 13 TGTGCCAGCAGCCTTAGGTCAGGCGCTGAAGCTTTCTTT CASSLRSGAEAFF
TRBD1 TRBJ2-2 TRBV25-1 NA 15 TGTGCCAGCGGATCGGACAGGGTTGGGACCGGGGAGCTGTTTTTT CASGSDRVGTGELFF
NA TRBJ1-6 TRBV6-1 NA 16 TGTGCCAGCAGTGAAGCGTTGGCAGGGTTAGGTTCACCCCTCCACTTT CASSEALAGLGSPLHF
TRBD1 TRBJ1-6 TRBV15 NA 17 TGTGCCACAAGCACGGTCCGTCAGGGGGCAGGTAATTCACCCCTCCACTTT CATSTVRQGAGNSPLHF
NA TRBJ2-3 TRBV7-2 few 15 TGTGCCAGCAGCCGGACTCCCTTCTTTACAGATACGCAGTATTTT CASSRTPFFTDTQYF
NA TRBJ2-1 TRBV5-1 NA 15 TGCGCCAGCACTCCCCGGATAGCGGAGAACAATGAGCAGTTCTTC CASTPRIAENNEQFF
NA TRBJ2-3 TRBV11-2 NA 14 TGTGCCAGCAGCCCCTCGGTCCTCACAGATACGCAGTATTTT CASSPSVLTDTQYF
TRBD1 TRBJ1-4 TRBV7-8 NA 12 TGTGCCAGCAGTCAGGGGGTTGAAAAACTGTTTTTT CASSQGVEKLFF
NA TRBJ1-2 TRBV30 NA 15 TGTGCCTGGAGTCCACACCCGGGGAGTGGCTATGGCTACACCTTC CAWSPHPGSGYGYTF
TRBD1 TRBJ1-5 TRBV3-1/TRBV3-2 NA 13 TGTGCCGCAGGTGGAGACAGGGATCAGCCCCAGCATTTT CAAGGDRDQPQHF
TRBD1 TRBJ2-2 TRBV11-2 NA 15 TGTGCCAGCAGCAAAATCAGGGGGCTTACCGGGGAGCTGTTTTTT CASSKIRGLTGELFF
NA TRBJ1-5 TRBV24-1 NA 17 TGTGCCACCAGTGATTCGACCCGTACAGGGATCAATCAGCCCCAGCATTTT CATSDSTRTGINQPQHF
TRBD1 TRBJ2-2 TRBV5-1 NA 15 TGCGCCAGCAGCTTGGAGGGACAGGGGGCTAAGGAGCTGTTTTTT CASSLEGQGAKELFF
TRBD1 TRBJ1-2 TRBV7-2 NA 15 TGTGCCAGCAGCCAAACAACGACAGGGGGCATTGGCTACACCTTC CASSQTTTGGIGYTF
NA TRBJ2-1 TRBV11-1 NA 13 TGTGCCAGCAGCTTAGACAGGGCGAGTGAGCAGTTCTTC CASSLDRASEQFF
NA TRBJ2-2 TRBV12-3/TRBV12-4 few 11 TGTGCCAGCAGCTACACCGGGGAGCTGTTTTTT CASSYTGELFF
TRBD2 TRBJ2-3 TRBV3-1/TRBV3-2 NA 15 TGTGCCAGCAGCCCTAGCGGAGCGGGGTCAGATACGCAGTATTTT CASSPSGAGSDTQYF
TRBD1 TRBJ1-1 TRBV4-2 few 12 TGTGCCAGCAGCCAAGTAGGGGGCTGGGCTTTCTTT CASSQVGGWAFF
NA TRBJ2-2 TRBV5-1 few 16 TGCGCCAGCAGCTTGGTTGGCGGGAACGGTTACGGGGAGCTGTTTTTT CASSLVGGNGYGELFF
NA TRBJ1-1 TRBV10-3 NA 17 TGTGCCATCAGCAGCGGAACAGGGAAAGGTCCGAACACTGAAGCTTTCTTT CAISSGTGKGPNTEAFF
TRBD1 TRBJ1-1 TRBV6-1 NA 15 TGTGCCAGCAGTGAACAGGGGGCTACGAACACTGAAGCTTTCTTT CASSEQGATNTEAFF
TRBD1 TRBJ1-5 TRBV18 NA 15 TGTGCCAGCTCACCAGCAGGGGGCCTCAATCAGCCCCAGCATTTT CASSPAGGLNQPQHF
NA TRBJ2-3 TRBV24-1 NA 17 TGTGCCACCAGTGACAACCTCGGGACTGGCGGCACAGATACGCAGTATTTT CATSDNLGTGGTDTQYF
NA TRBJ1-2 TRBV6-4 NA 13 TGTGCCAGCAGTGATCCCCTTAGGGGTGGCTACACCTTC CASSDPLRGGYTF
NA TRBJ1-5 TRBV10-3 few 13 TGTGCCACCCGGACAGATAGCAATCAGCCCCAGCATTTT CATRTDSNQPQHF
NA TRBJ2-1 TRBV28 NA 13 TGTGCCAGCAGTCCCCCTCCGGGACTCAACCTGTTCTTC CASSPPPGLNLFF
TRBD2 TRBJ2-3 TRBV7-2 NA 15 TGTGCCAGCAGCTTCGGGGCGGGAGGCACAGATACGCAGTATTTT CASSFGAGGTDTQYF
NA TRBJ2-7 TRBV12-3/TRBV12-4 NA 11 TGTGCCAGCTATGGAGGGTACGAGCAGTACTTC CASYGGYEQYF
NA TRBJ1-4 TRBV28 once 16 TGTGCCAGCAGTTTGGGGGGAGGGGAAACTAATGAAAAACTGTTTTTT CASSLGGGETNEKLFF
NA TRBJ1-2 TRBV18 NA 14 TGTGCCAGCTCACCAAAGGAGGGTAACTATGGCTACACCTTC CASSPKEGNYGYTF
NA TRBJ2-1 TRBV7-9 once 16 TGTGCCAGCAGCGCCCCCCGGATCCGACTCAACAATGAGCAGTTCTTC CASSAPRIRLNNEQFF
NA TRBJ1-6 TRBV30 few 16 TGTGCCTGGAGTCCTTTTGGGAGCTCCTATAATTCACCCCTCCACTTT CAWSPFGSSYNSPLHF
NA TRBJ1-1 TRBV18 NA 15 TGTGCCAGCTCACCACAGTCCGGGGTAGGGACTGAAGCTTTCTTT CASSPQSGVGTEAFF